This T cell receptor (beta chain) was recorded in a study of spatial heterogeneity in lung cancer. The study, taken as a whole, reports: Ubiquitous expanded tumor TCRs were seen in blood more at resection than at follow-up.

This CDR3 comprises 14 residues. With 5 bases removed from V and 6 bases from J, the gap between germline ends came to 17 bases. Germline lookup yields CDR1 SGHTA and CDR2 FQGNSA. Individual TCR cDNA molecules each bore their own unique molecular identifier. From the 5' RACE reads, TCRdb called clonotypes with MiXCR, one entry per CDR3 protein. The data show 77,000 or so distinct CDR3 sequences, approximately 20% seen once. The sample's time point: sample taken at primary tumor resection. Unsorted whole RNA from tumor, nontumor lung or frozen PBMC underwent sequencing. Samples came from 60 to 75 TRACERx patients with untreated early-stage lung cancer. This clonotype was detected a few times. Its antigen remains unknown.

The sequencing used PBMCs, collected at surgery. The rearrangement links TRBV7-2 to TRBJ2-7; tentatively, D is TRBD1 (5 bases). This TCR was recovered from a male donor with early-stage non-small cell lung cancer. Here the CDR3 DNA reads TGTGCCAGCAGCCGAGATGCCAGGGCACGCGAGCAGTACTTC. It encodes CASSRDARAREQYF.